This TCR beta chain was recorded in a study of Ad26.COV2.S vaccination and SARS-CoV-2 variants. About the study: Participant was drawn from the COV1001 Ad26.COV2.S trial arm.

Clones were sequenced by immunoSEQ multiplex PCR, and TCRdb holds only the in-frame ones, with some missing. The table includes some 500,000 clones, approximately 89% detected once. Looked up from germline, CDR1 is SQVTM and CDR2 is ANQGSEA. The CDR3 has 12 residues. V was pared by 0 bases and J by 4 bases, with 6 bases between. Treatment here: roughly 20 received Ad26.COV2.S at low or high dose, single or two shots; about five received placebo; per-sample allocation not given. Sampling was done on day 63 after the first vaccine or placebo injection. The chain combines TRBV29-1 with TRBJ2-5; D not resolved. The source material was peripheral blood, sampled in a trial of Ad26.COV2.S vaccine versus placebo. The receptor was derived from a person aged 18-60 years who received the Ad26.COV2.S COVID-19 vaccine or a placebo. The CDR3 nucleotides read TGCAGCGTTGAAGAACTCAGAGAGACCCAGTACTTC. Amino acid sequence: CSVEELRETQYF.